This TCR beta chain was obtained from a study of T cell responses to AZD1222 COVID-19 vaccine. The CDR3 is made up of 14 amino acids. Here immunoSEQ multiplex PCR was the method, and the copy in TCRdb shows in-frame clones only, minus some. This sample has 85,000 to 110,000 clones, with 90% found just once. This chain connects TRBV12-2 to TRBJ1-4; the table calls TRBD1, which could not be checked here. TRBV12-2 is labeled a pseudogene. The sequencing used peripheral blood, collected on day 0 of AZD1222 vaccination. The clonotype originates from an adult in good health. The chain's CDR3 is CASRLTGPVEKLFF. CDR3 sequence (DNA): TGTGCAAGTCGCTTAACTGGGCCCGTCGAAAAACTGTTTTTT.